This TCR beta chain is drawn from a study of Ad26.COV2.S vaccination and SARS-CoV-2 variants. About the research overall: It was the COV1001 Ad26.COV2.S trial arm that included the donor.

This clone appeared once. The target antigen is unknown. Noted treatment: about 20 received Ad26.COV2.S at low or high dose, single or two shots; about five received placebo; per-sample allocation not given. Specimen acquisition occurred on day 63 following the initial vaccine or placebo injection. Ad26.COV2.S expressed prefusion-stabilized spike from the original Wuhan strain. Points from the study as a whole: The authors reported substantial breadth in spike-specific CD8+ and CD4+ T cell responses after vaccination.

Produced via immunoSEQ multiplex PCR; TCRdb's table is partial and in-frame only. This table has approximately 480,000 clones, roughly 85% appearing once. This clonotype was sampled from a person between 18 and 65 years old who received the Ad26.COV2.S COVID-19 vaccine or a placebo. This material consisted of peripheral blood, taken in a trial of Ad26.COV2.S vaccine versus placebo.

CDR3 coding DNA: TGTGCCAGCTCACCACCTTCTAGCGGGATCTCCTACAATGAGCAGTTCTTC. Translated, it gives CASSPPSSGISYNEQFF. This chain uses TRBV18 with TRBJ2-1, with TRBD2 matching 9 bases. Germline CDR1 reads KGHSH; CDR2 reads LQKENI. V shed 0 bases, J shed 0 bases, and the junction held 3 bases outside the gene matches. The CDR3 extends over 17 amino acids.